The present T cell receptor beta chain was sequenced within a study of T cells in Graves' hyperthyroidism and ophthalmopathy (dated by TCRdb to the late 2010s). Background for the entire study: Peripheral blood was sampled at the time of initial diagnosis, prior to any treatment. Prospective prediction of ophthalmopathy was tested in an independent validation cohort consisting of 18 to 20 hyperthyroidism patients and around 16 patients who later progressed to ophthalmopathy. Thyroid tissue and blood T-cell repertoires from over 5 Graves' hyperthyroidism patients were also compared in the study. Once sampling was done, hyperthyroidism patients were given methimazole at a starting dose of 30 mg daily, whereas ophthalmopathy patients were given high-dose intravenous methylprednisolone. The paper describes TCR Vbeta CDR3 sequencing of more than 120 peripheral blood samples, made up of under 50 ophthalmopathy patients, over 70 hyperthyroidism patients and about 17 progressor patients. The approximately 97 discovery patients were randomly divided into training and test sets at a 7:3 ratio. TCR V-J signatures able to tell the groups apart were searched for in a discovery cohort of 100 patients, of whom 43 had Graves' ophthalmopathy and around 56 had stable Graves' hyperthyroidism. Summary of the overall study and its limitations: A 13 V-J signature model separated ophthalmopathy from stable hyperthyroidism, with around 90% sensitivity and about 81% specificity in cross-validation and 80%/75% in testing. In validation, the model predicted progression to ophthalmopathy a median of about 5.9 months before onset, with 70% to 71% sensitivity and about 72% specificity. No statistical method was used to set the sample size in advance, and investigators knew the group allocation. Most expanded thyroid clonotypes (frequency above 0.001) were also detected in blood, suggesting blood repertoires may reflect thyroid immune responses.

A note on this clonotype: No cognate antigen has been identified for it. No base quality values were provided; no much bigger clone lies one nucleotide off.

CDR1 and CDR2, per the germline V gene (reference sequence), are SEHNR and FQNEAQ. Spanning cysteine to phenylalanine, the CDR3 consists of 16 amino acids. Only the CDR3 region is kept as DNA, spanning 48 bases read in frame from base 1. Relative to germline, V is 3 bases shorter and J is 8 bases shorter, with 22 bases between their ends. Hyperthyroidism patients were newly diagnosed, with disease duration under 2 months, and aged 18 to 65 years. Patients with uncontrolled infections, other autoimmune diseases, pregnancy or lactation were excluded. Diagnoses relied on clinical symptoms, serum thyroxine and TRAb, thyroid ultrasound and orbital computed tomography. For progressor patients, blood was drawn at the first diagnosis of hyperthyroidism, before any ophthalmopathy symptoms had appeared. Ficoll-Paque density gradient centrifugation was used to isolate PBMCs from about 10 ml of fresh peripheral blood. Patients classed as progressors first received a Graves' hyperthyroidism diagnosis and then went on to develop ophthalmopathy during follow-up. Total RNA was extracted using Trizol reagent, and RNA quality was assessed on an Agilent 2100 Bioanalyzer.

The TCR beta CDR3 regions were amplified from the RNA transcripts. The TCR CDR3 was subjected to a first round of RT-PCR using the HTBI primer set and the Qiagen OneStep RT-PCR kit. A second multiplex PCR round built the libraries, followed by size selection and purification. Sequencing of the libraries was done on an Illumina HiSeq2000 using paired-end 100 bp reads. The authors processed their data as follows. SOAPnuke was used to process the raw data, with reads discarded if the reads contained adapters or uncalled bases, had a mean Phred below 15, or lacked an exact constant-primer or identifier match. COPE v1.2.5 was used to merge high-quality paired reads, and clonotypes were defined as unique nucleotide sequences. Clonotypes were aligned to IMGT TRBV, TRBD and TRBJ reference segments using MiTCR v1.1. Analysis was restricted to V-J combinations with a frequency above 0.0001, which covered 99% to 99.2% of repertoires. The TCS score was defined as the ratio of F50 (clonal expansion) to E x V (chaos), calculated using BLOSUM62-based TCRdist between CDR3 peptides within each V-J. Welch's t-statistics and random forest reduced around 510 V-J features to about 13, which were used in a naive Bayes classifier (R e1071). Clones were called with MiXCR by TCRdb after fastp trimmed the public reads at Q25, and only in-frame beta chains were retained. CDR3 protein sequences are deduplicated, and each keeps its most common genes and DNA. The V and J calls, along with clone size, are taken from TCRdb and not from the paper's own processing. This sample lists fewer than 900,000 distinct CDR3 sequences; 18% were detected once. Of the sample, approximately 15% is held by the ten largest clones.

The specimen was blood. The V and J genes are TRBV7-9 and TRBJ1-2, with the D segment identity uncertain. This sequence originates from a woman aged 45-59 years with Graves' hyperthyroidism that later progressed to Graves' ophthalmopathy. At the DNA level, the sequence is TGTGCCAGCAGCTTCTGGCAGCCTGATATTCGGGGAGGCTACACCTTC. The encoded protein is CASSFWQPDIRGGYTF.